Below, 30 T cell receptor beta chains from the same sample are listed, as sequenced in a study of chemoradiotherapy in HPV16-positive cancers (dated by TCRdb to between 2021 and 2022). Receptors were amplified or captured by the immunoSEQ multiplex PCR assay. Entries here come from immuneACCESS through TCRdb and include only in-frame sequences with V and J called. Some clones fail to appear in such tables; in the studies checked, an unresolved V gene covers under half of the shortfall, and the cause of the remainder is unknown. This sample gives roughly 16,000 clones in total; 90% to 95% of them show up just once. 11% to 15% of the sample is in the top ten clones. Sequenced here: blood, sampled from a patient who underwent chemoradiotherapy. The receptors were gathered from a human donor with HPV-associated anogenital cancer.

As for this clone: Within the sample, other DNA sequences also encode this same CDR3. CDR3 in DNA: TGCGCCAGCAGCTTGGCGGAGACCCAGTACTTC. Protein product: CASSLAETQYF. The chain has TRBV5-1 and TRBJ2-5; no clear D. Germline CDR1 and CDR2: SGHRS and YFSETQ. Trimming cost V 0 bases and J 5 bases, with 2 bases left between them. CDR3 length: 11 residues.

This clone occurred a few times. This rearrangement joins TRBV21-1 to TRBJ1-5. TRBV21-1 is classified as a pseudogene. This CDR3 contains 16 residues. CDR3: CASSIPSAHSNQPQHF. The CDR3 coding sequence is TGTGCCAGCAGCATTCCGTCGGCGCATAGCAATCAGCCCCAGCATTTT.

The table lists this clone with a count of one. The chain joins TRBV19 to TRBJ1-5; D is uncertain. Germline V CDR1 and CDR2: LNHDA, SQIVND (reference sequence). The CDR3 runs 15 residues. Trimming left V 7 bases short and J 4 bases short, with 17 bases between. The CDR3 spells CASKSGRLENQPQHF. CDR3 nucleotide sequence: TGTGCCAGTAAATCTGGACGCTTGGAGAATCAGCCCCAGCATTTT.

This rearrangement joins TRBV19 to TRBJ1-6; D is undetermined. In germline, CDR1 is LNHDA, CDR2 SQIVND (reference sequence). This CDR3 spans 16 amino acids. Trimming pared 2 bases from V and 6 bases from J, leaving 14 bases between. The CDR3 protein is CASSITVEVSNSPLHF. As DNA, the CDR3 is TGTGCCAGTAGTATAACAGTTGAAGTGAGTAATTCACCCCTCCACTTT. Together with reference TRBV19 and TRBJ1-6, the CDR3 gives the full variable domain: DGGITQSPKYLFRKEGQNVTLSCEQNLNHDAMYWYRQDPGQGLRLIYYSQIVNDFQKGDIAEGYSVSREKKESFPLTVTSAQKNPTAFYLCASSITVEVSNSPLHFGNGTRLTVT.

The chain couples TRBV1 to TRBJ2-3. TRBV1 is a documented pseudogene. The CDR3 sequence is 20 residues long. CDR3 nucleotide sequence: TGCACCAGCAGCCAAAGGTTGGCGAGGGCCGGGGCCCCGTGCACAGATACGCAGTATTTT. It translates to CTSSQRLARAGAPCTDTQYF.

V is TRBV30 and J is TRBJ2-7, with TRBD1 as a possible D gene (5 bases). Germline loops: CDR1 GTSNPN, CDR2 SVGIG (reference sequence). Deletions cut 3 bases from V and 2 bases from J, with 8 bases between. The CDR3 extends over 12 amino acids. The CDR3 bases are TGTGCCTGGAGCAAGACAGCCTACGAGCAGTACGTC. Its protein is CAWSKTAYEQYV.

In DNA, the CDR3 is TGTGCCAGCAGTACACCCGGGAGCCACACTGAAGCTTTCTTT. Its translation: CASSTPGSHTEAFF. V and J are TRBV27 and TRBJ1-1; the D is unclear. Germline CDR1 reads MNHEY; CDR2 reads SMNVEV (reference sequence). The CDR3 has 14 residues. Deletions cut 5 bases from V and 3 bases from J, with 13 bases between.

V and J are TRBV29-1 and TRBJ2-5, with 8 bases aligning to TRBD1. CDR3 length: 13 amino acids. The junction had 3 bases not matched to a gene; V was cut back by 1 base and J by 5 bases. The germline V gene encodes CDR1 SQVTM and CDR2 ANQGSEA. CDR3 in amino acids: CSVEARGRETQYF. In DNA, the CDR3 is TGCAGCGTTGAAGCCAGGGGGCGGGAGACCCAGTACTTC.

This clone showed up just once. This chain uses TRBV18 with TRBJ1-2; the D gene is possibly TRBD1 (5 bases). Germline CDR1 and CDR2: KGHSH and LQKENI. Trimming pared 3 bases from V and 6 bases from J, leaving 14 bases between. The CDR3 has 14 amino acids. This CDR3 is CASSPVGREDGYTF. The CDR3 nucleotides read TGTGCCAGCTCACCGGTGGGCAGGGAGGATGGCTACACCTTC. The variable domain in full, completed from reference TRBV18 and TRBJ1-2, reads NAGVMQNPRHLVRRRGQEARLRCSPMKGHSHVYWYRQLPEEGLKFMVYLQKENIIDESGMPKERFSAEFPKEGPSILRIQQVVRGDSAAYFCASSPVGREDGYTFGSGTRLTVV.

The chain is built from TRBV4-3 and TRBJ1-4; D remains unclear. CDR1 and CDR2 from the germline V gene are LGHNA and YSLEER. The CDR3 sequence is 16 residues long. V was clipped by 0 bases and J by 7 bases, with 15 bases between them. CDR3 loop: CASSQDRNSPSEKLFF. CDR3 bases: TGCGCCAGCAGCCAAGATCGGAACAGCCCGTCTGAAAAACTGTTTTTT.

The rearrangement uses TRBV5-4 and TRBJ2-3; 8 bases are a match to TRBD1. After removal of 3 bases from V and 3 bases from J, the junction contained 6 bases not matched to a gene. The CDR3 is made up of 15 amino acids. Germline V gene sequence: CDR1 SGHNT, CDR2 YYREEE (reference sequence). For the CDR3, the DNA is TGTGCCAGCAGCTCCCGGGACAGGAGAACAGATACGCAGTATTTT. Translation: CASSSRDRRTDTQYF.

The chain couples TRBV9 to TRBJ1-2; 7 bases line up with TRBD1. The germline CDR1 and CDR2 sequences are SGDLS and YYNGEE. Trimming took 3 bases from V and 5 from J; bases not matched to a gene: 7. The CDR3 is made up of 14 amino acids. The CDR3 region has the DNA TGTGCCAGCAGCGCAGGGACAGCAGCTTATGGCTACACCTTC. This sequence encodes CASSAGTAAYGYTF.

This chain uses TRBV18 with TRBJ1-1; weak D call: TRBD1 (6 bases). Trimming shortened V by 3 bases and J by 5 bases, and 19 bases separated the two germline ends. Germline CDR1 reads KGHSH; CDR2 reads LQKENI. CDR3 length: 16 residues. In nucleotides, the CDR3 is TGTGCCAGCTCACCTATACAGGGTTCGACGGGGACTGAAGCTTTCTTT. Translation: CASSPIQGSTGTEAFF.

The chain carries TRBV29-1 and TRBJ2-3; D is uncertain. This CDR3 region has 13 residues. Germline values: CDR1 SQVTM, CDR2 ANQGSEA. Trimming took off 4 bases at V and 1 base at J, with 9 bases between the two ends. This CDR3 is CSVGWQGTDTQYF. The CDR3 region has the DNA TGCAGCGTTGGCTGGCAGGGCACAGATACGCAGTATTTT.

The count of this clone is one. The chain couples TRBV18 to TRBJ2-7; D possibly corresponds to TRBD2 (6 bases). CDR3 length equals 14 residues. Between the trimmed V and J ends, which lost 1 base and 5 bases, there was a span of 12 bases. Germline V gene sequence: CDR1 KGHSH, CDR2 LQKENI. In nucleotides, the CDR3 is TGTGCCAGCTCACCACTGGAGGGTAGAGACGAGCAGTACTTC. Protein sequence: CASSPLEGRDEQYF. Complete variable domain (other parts from reference TRBV18 and TRBJ2-7): NAGVMQNPRHLVRRRGQEARLRCSPMKGHSHVYWYRQLPEEGLKFMVYLQKENIIDESGMPKERFSAEFPKEGPSILRIQQVVRGDSAAYFCASSPLEGRDEQYFGPGTRLTVT.

This sequence joins TRBV7-9 and TRBJ2-5; possibly TRBD1 or TRBD2 for D (6 bases each). This CDR3 is 18 amino acids long. The V gene lost 5 bases and the J gene lost 1 base, with 23 bases spanning the gap. From germline, CDR1 is SEHNR and CDR2 FQNEAQ (reference sequence). The CDR3 DNA is TGTGCCAGCAGCCCGCCCGGTCCGGGGGCCCTGGCCCAAGAGACCCAGTACTTC. It is translated as CASSPPGPGALAQETQYF.

This rearrangement joins TRBV29-1 to TRBJ2-7; D might be TRBD1 (6 bases). V was cut by 1 base and J by 1 base, with 11 bases left in between. CDR3 length equals 14 residues. Germline CDR1 is SQVTM and CDR2 is ANQGSEA. CDR3 coding DNA: TGCAGCGTTGAAGTCAGCAGGGGATCCTACGAGCAGTACTTC. Translating gives CSVEVSRGSYEQYF.

This clone appeared a single time. This sequence joins TRBV4-1 and TRBJ1-6; D is uncertain. This CDR3 is 20 amino acids long. The V gene lost 4 bases and the J gene lost 0 bases, with 22 bases spanning the gap. Germline V CDR1 and CDR2: MGHRA, YSYEKL. The CDR3 region has the DNA TGCGCCAGCAGCCTAAGAGTAAGGATCTTATCAAGCTCCTATAATTCACCCCTCCACTTT. Translated, it gives CASSLRVRILSSSYNSPLHF.

V usage is TRBV16 and J usage is TRBJ2-2, with D perhaps TRBD1 (6 bases). V lost 0 bases, J lost 6 bases, and 20 bases lay in between. Germline loops: CDR1 KGHSY, CDR2 FQNENV. This CDR3 has 18 amino acids. This CDR3 reads CASSQSPGQGLSAGELFF. Here the CDR3 DNA reads TGTGCCAGCAGCCAATCCCCTGGGCAGGGGTTAAGCGCCGGGGAGCTGTTTTTT.

The chain employs TRBV10-1 and TRBJ2-1, with D tentatively TRBD1 or TRBD2 (6 bases each). CDR1 and CDR2 (germline): WNHNN, SYGVQD (reference sequence). V lost 3 bases and J lost 12, with 24 bases in between. The CDR3 spans 16 residues. This CDR3 is CASSETQGGRAGRQFF. The CDR3, as DNA: TGCGCCAGCAGTGAAACACAGGGAGGCCGGGCTGGCCGGCAGTTCTTC.

This clone was picked up a small number of times. The V gene is TRBV6-1, the J gene TRBJ1-2; the match to TRBD1 covers 7 bases. After removal of 2 bases from V and 3 bases from J, the junction contained 3 bases not matched to a gene. The CDR3 covers 14 residues. CDR1 is MNHNS, CDR2 SASEGT, per germline. The CDR3 region is CASSERDRDYGYTF. The CDR3 DNA reads as TGTGCCAGCAGTGAAAGGGACAGAGACTATGGCTACACCTTC.

This clone was detected only once. One end of the junction does not line up with germline, which may come from a read error. The chain couples TRBV27 to TRBJ2-7; a weak D match, TRBD2 (6 bases). Germline V CDR1 and CDR2: MNHEY, SMNVEV (reference sequence). The CDR3 length is 13 residues. CDR3 in amino acids: CASSWDSTYEQYF. CDR3 coding DNA: TGTGCCAGTAGTTGGGACTCCACCTACGAGCAGTACTTC.

The V gene is TRBV7-2, the J gene TRBJ1-2; the match to TRBD1 covers 9 bases. Germline CDR1 is SGHTA and CDR2 is FQGNSA. Trimming took 4 bases from V and 4 from J; bases not matched to a gene: 7. The CDR3 covers 15 residues. The CDR3: CASSSGTGTAYGYTF. CDR3 in DNA: TGTGCCAGCAGCTCGGGGACAGGGACAGCCTATGGCTACACCTTC.

This chain connects TRBV6-1 to TRBJ1-2; TRBD1 agrees at 10 bases. Trimming at V came to 6 bases and at J to 4 bases, leaving 5 bases not matched to a gene. The length of the CDR3 is 14 residues. The germline V gene encodes CDR1 MNHNS and CDR2 SASEGT. The chain's CDR3 is CASSWTGGGYGYTF. CDR3 nucleotides: TGTGCCAGCAGCTGGACAGGGGGGGGCTATGGCTACACCTTC.

This chain joins TRBV29-1 and TRBJ2-1; 9 nucleotides match TRBD1. CDR1 and CDR2 from the germline V gene are SQVTM and ANQGSEA. The CDR3 runs to 13 residues. The V gene end was trimmed by 4 bases and the J gene end by 9 bases; junction bases not matched to a gene: 7. This chain's CDR3 is CSVAGQGLREQFF. The CDR3 DNA is TGCAGCGTTGCTGGACAGGGGCTGCGTGAGCAGTTCTTC.

The chain links TRBV27 to TRBJ1-2; D is undetermined. Germline CDR1 and CDR2: MNHEY and SMNVEV (reference sequence). The germline V and J ends were trimmed by 3 bases and 8 bases, with 10 bases remaining between them. The length of the CDR3 is 12 residues. Here the CDR3 DNA reads TGTGCCAGCAGTTTCGATAGAACGGGCTACACCTTC. Translation gives CASSFDRTGYTF.

V is TRBV6-5 and J is TRBJ2-1, with D possibly TRBD1 on 5 matching bases. V lost 2 bases and J 8 bases, leaving 10 bases between the germline ends. Germline CDR1 reads MNHEY; CDR2 reads SVGAGI. The CDR3 covers 13 residues. This CDR3 reads CASSYGQGYEQFF. The CDR3 nucleotides are TGTGCCAGCAGTTACGGCCAGGGATATGAGCAGTTCTTC.

This chain uses TRBV11-2 with TRBJ2-3, with 8 bases lining up with TRBD1. V gave up 3 bases and J gave up 3 bases; unmatched junction bases: 5. The CDR3 covers 15 residues. Per germline, CDR1 SGHAT and CDR2 FQNNGV. CDR3 bases: TGTGCCAGCAGCTTCGACAGGGGACTGACAGATACGCAGTATTTT. Residues: CASSFDRGLTDTQYF.

The rearrangement links TRBV19 to TRBJ2-3, with TRBD1 as a possible D gene (5 bases). The CDR3 covers 17 residues. V lost 5 bases and J 2 bases, leaving 20 bases between the germline ends. The germline CDR1 and CDR2 sequences are LNHDA and SQIVND (reference sequence). The CDR3 is CASSQGRQGRNTDTQYF. The DNA of the CDR3 is TGTGCCAGTAGTCAAGGTCGTCAGGGCAGGAACACAGATACGCAGTATTTT.

The rearrangement links TRBV5-6 to TRBJ2-7; possibly TRBD1 for D (5 bases). Germline loops: CDR1 SGHDT, CDR2 YYEEEE. Trimming cost V 4 bases and J 4 bases, with 9 bases left between them. The CDR3 has 12 amino acids. The CDR3 coding sequence is TGTGCCAGCAGCCTGGACAAGTACGAGCAGTACTTC. Translating gives CASSLDKYEQYF.